This T cell receptor beta chain was captured in a study of blood T cell repertoires in COVID-19. The CDR3 contains 17 residues. Looked up from germline, CDR1 is MGHRA and CDR2 is YSYEKL. The ends lost 0 bases at V and 2 bases at J; junction bases unmatched: 4. The repertoire was sequenced with immunoSEQ multiplex PCR; TCRdb's copy has only in-frame clones and lacks some. The sample has around 120,000 clones, 78% seen once. Material: peripheral blood. The V and J genes are TRBV4-1 and TRBJ2-1, with 10 nucleotides matching TRBD1. This clonotype was sampled from a man between 65 and 80 years old with acute or convalescent COVID-19. In nucleotides, the CDR3 is TGCGCCAGCAGCCAAGATAGCGGACAGGGGGCCTACAATGAGCAGTTCTTC. It is translated as CASSQDSGQGAYNEQFF.